This T cell receptor (beta chain) derives from a study of regulatory T cells in long-lasting Graves disease. This CDR3 contains 16 residues. Germline trimming cut 6 bases from V and 5 bases from J; bases unmatched to any gene: 12. From germline, CDR1 is SGHDN and CDR2 FVKESK. With iRepertoire HTBI primers and Arm-PCR of CDR3 regions, TCR beta libraries were built. In the study's own analysis: The study identified under 80 TRBV and 14 to 15 TRBJ segments across samples. MiXCR, applied by TCRdb to the multiplex PCR reads, yields one record per CDR3 protein. V and J calls and clone size were set by TCRdb, not the authors. The sample holds 350,000 to 400,000 distinct CDR3 sequences; roughly 16% are singletons and the top ten take around 20%. The time point: newly diagnosed GD, antithyroid drugs for less than 3 months. PBMCs provided the RNA from which the TCR library was made. These same data were also listed under a study on T cells in Graves' hyperthyroidism and ophthalmopathy. That work states: Stable hyperthyroidism was told apart from ophthalmopathy by a model built on 13 V-J features.

The sequencing used peripheral blood mononuclear cells (PBMCs), collected at new diagnosis, from a patient treated with antithyroid drugs. V gene TRBV14 combines with J gene TRBJ2-3; 9 positions match TRBD2. The TCR sequence derives from a woman between 18 and 29 years old with Graves disease. Written as DNA, the CDR3 is TGTGCCAGCAGTCTATCCGGGACTAGCATAGTAGATACGCAGTATTTT. Its translation: CASSLSGTSIVDTQYF.